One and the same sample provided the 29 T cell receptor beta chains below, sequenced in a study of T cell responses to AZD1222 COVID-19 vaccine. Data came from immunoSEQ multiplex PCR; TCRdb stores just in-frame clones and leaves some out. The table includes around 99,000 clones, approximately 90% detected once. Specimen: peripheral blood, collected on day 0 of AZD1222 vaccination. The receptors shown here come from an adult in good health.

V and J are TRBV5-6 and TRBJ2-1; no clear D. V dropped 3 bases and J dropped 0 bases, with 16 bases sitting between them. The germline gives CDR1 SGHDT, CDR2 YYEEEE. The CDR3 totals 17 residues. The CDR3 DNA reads TGTGCCAGCAGCTCCCTGGAAGAGGCGAGCTCCTACAATGAGCAGTTCTTC. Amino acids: CASSSLEEASSYNEQFF.

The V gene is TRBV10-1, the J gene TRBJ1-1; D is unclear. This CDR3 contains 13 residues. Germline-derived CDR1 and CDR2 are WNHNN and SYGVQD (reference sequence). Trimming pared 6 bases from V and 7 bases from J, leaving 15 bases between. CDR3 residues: CASRETLRGEAFF. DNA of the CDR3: TGCGCCAGCAGGGAGACCCTCCGAGGTGAAGCTTTCTTT.

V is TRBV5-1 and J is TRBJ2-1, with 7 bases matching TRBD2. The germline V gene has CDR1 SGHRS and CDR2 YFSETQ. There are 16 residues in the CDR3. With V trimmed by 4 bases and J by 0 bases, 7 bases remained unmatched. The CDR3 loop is CASSGGGSSSYNEQFF. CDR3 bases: TGCGCCAGCAGCGGGGGAGGGTCTAGCTCCTACAATGAGCAGTTCTTC.

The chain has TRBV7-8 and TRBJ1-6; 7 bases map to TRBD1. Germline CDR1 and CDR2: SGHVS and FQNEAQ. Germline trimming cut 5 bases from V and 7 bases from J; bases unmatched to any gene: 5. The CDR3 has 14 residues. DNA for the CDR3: TGTGCCAGCAGCGAACAGGGGAACAATTCACCCCTCCACTTT. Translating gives CASSEQGNNSPLHF.

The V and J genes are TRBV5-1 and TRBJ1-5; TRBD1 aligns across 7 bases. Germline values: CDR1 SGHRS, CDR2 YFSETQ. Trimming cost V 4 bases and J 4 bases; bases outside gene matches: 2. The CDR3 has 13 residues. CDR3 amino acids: CASSEQGNQPQHF. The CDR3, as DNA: TGCGCCAGCAGCGAACAGGGGAATCAGCCCCAGCATTTT.

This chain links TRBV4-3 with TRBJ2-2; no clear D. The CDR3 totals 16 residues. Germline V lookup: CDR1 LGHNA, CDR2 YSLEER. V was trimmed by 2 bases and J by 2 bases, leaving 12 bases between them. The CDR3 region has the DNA TGCGCCAGCAGCCAAAGGGCGACGGTAAACACCGGGGAGCTGTTTTTT. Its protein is CASSQRATVNTGELFF.

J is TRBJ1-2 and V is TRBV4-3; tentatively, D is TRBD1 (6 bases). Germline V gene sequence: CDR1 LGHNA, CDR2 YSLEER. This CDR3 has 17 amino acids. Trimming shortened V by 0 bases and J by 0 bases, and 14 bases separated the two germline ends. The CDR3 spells CASSQDPRQATNYGYTF. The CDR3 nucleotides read TGCGCCAGCAGCCAAGACCCGAGACAGGCGACTAACTATGGCTACACCTTC.

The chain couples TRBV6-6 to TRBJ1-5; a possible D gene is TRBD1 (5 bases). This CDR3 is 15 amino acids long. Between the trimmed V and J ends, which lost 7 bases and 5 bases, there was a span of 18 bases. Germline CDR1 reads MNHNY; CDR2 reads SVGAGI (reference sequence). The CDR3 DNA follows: TGTGCCAGCAACCCTTCCGGGGGGGGAGATCAGCCCCAGCATTTT. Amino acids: CASNPSGGGDQPQHF.

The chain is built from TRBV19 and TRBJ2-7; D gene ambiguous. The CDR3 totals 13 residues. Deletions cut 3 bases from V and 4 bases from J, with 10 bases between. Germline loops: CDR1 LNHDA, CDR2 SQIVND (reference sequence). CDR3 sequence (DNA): TGTGCCAGTAGTATTGGTGAGTTTTACGAGCAGTACTTC. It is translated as CASSIGEFYEQYF. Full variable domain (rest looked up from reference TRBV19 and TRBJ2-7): DGGITQSPKYLFRKEGQNVTLSCEQNLNHDAMYWYRQDPGQGLRLIYYSQIVNDFQKGDIAEGYSVSREKKESFPLTVTSAQKNPTAFYLCASSIGEFYEQYFGPGTRLTVT.

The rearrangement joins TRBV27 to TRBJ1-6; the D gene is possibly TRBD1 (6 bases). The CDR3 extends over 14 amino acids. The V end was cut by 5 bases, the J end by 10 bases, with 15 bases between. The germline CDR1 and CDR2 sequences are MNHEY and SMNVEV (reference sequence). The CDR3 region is CASSLRTEGSPLHF. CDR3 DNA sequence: TGTGCCAGCAGTCTACGGACAGAGGGGTCACCCCTCCACTTT.

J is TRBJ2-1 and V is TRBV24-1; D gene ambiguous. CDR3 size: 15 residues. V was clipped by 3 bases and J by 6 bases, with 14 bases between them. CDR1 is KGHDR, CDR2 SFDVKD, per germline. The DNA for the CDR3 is TGTGCCACCAGTGATACCGCCGCAGCAGGCAATGAGCAGTTCTTC. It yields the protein CATSDTAAAGNEQFF.

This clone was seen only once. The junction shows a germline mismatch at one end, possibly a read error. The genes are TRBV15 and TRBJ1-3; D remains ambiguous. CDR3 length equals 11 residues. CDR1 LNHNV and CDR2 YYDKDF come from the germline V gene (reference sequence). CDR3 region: CATSRGTGEEF. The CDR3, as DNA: TGTGCCACCAGCAGAGGCACCGGGGAGGAATTT.

The CDR3 spells CATSDLFRDEGYTF. The CDR3 nucleotides read TGTGCCACCAGTGATTTGTTCCGGGACGAAGGCTACACCTTC. V gene TRBV24-1 combines with J gene TRBJ1-2; possibly TRBD1 for D (5 bases). Trimming shortened V by 0 bases and J by 8 bases, and 12 bases separated the two germline ends. This CDR3 is built from 14 residues. Germline CDR1 reads KGHDR; CDR2 reads SFDVKD.

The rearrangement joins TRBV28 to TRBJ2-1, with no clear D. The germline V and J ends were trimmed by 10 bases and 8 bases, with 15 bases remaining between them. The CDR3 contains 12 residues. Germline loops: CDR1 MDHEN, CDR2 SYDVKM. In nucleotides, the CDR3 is TGTGCCACGAGGCATCTTGGGCATGAGCAGTTCTTC. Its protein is CATRHLGHEQFF. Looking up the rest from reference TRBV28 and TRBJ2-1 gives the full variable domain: DVKVTQSSRYLVKRTGEKVFLECVQDMDHENMFWYRQDPGLGLRLIYFSYDVKMKEKGDIPEGYSVSREKKERFSLILESASTNQTSMYLCATRHLGHEQFFGPGTRLTVL.

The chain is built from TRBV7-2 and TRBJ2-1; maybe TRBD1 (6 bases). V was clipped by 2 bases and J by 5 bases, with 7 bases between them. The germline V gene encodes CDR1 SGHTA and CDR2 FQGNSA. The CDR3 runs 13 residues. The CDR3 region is CASSLQGHNEQFF. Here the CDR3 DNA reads TGTGCCAGCAGCTTACAGGGGCACAATGAGCAGTTCTTC.

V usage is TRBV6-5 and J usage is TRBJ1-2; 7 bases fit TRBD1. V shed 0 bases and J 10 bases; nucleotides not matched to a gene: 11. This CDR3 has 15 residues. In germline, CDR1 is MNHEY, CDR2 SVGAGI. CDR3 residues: CASSYSRDSLFTYTF. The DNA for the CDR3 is TGTGCCAGCAGTTACTCCCGGGACAGCCTCTTCACCTACACCTTC.

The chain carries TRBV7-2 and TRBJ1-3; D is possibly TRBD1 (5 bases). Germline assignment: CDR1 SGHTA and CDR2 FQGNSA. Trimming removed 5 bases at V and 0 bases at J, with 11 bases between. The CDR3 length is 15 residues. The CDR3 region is CASSPGTLSGNTIYF. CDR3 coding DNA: TGTGCCAGCAGCCCCGGGACCCTCTCTGGAAACACCATATATTTT.

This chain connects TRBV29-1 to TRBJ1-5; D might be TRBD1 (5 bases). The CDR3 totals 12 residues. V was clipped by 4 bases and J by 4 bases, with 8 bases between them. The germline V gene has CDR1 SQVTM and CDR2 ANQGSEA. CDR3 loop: CSVGTPNQPQHF. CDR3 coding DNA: TGCAGCGTTGGGACACCTAATCAGCCCCAGCATTTT. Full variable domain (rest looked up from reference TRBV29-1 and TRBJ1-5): SAVISQKPSRDICQRGTSLTIQCQVDSQVTMMFWYRQQPGQSLTLIATANQGSEATYESGFVIDKFPISRPNLTFSTLTVSNMSPEDSSIYLCSVGTPNQPQHFGDGTRLSIL.

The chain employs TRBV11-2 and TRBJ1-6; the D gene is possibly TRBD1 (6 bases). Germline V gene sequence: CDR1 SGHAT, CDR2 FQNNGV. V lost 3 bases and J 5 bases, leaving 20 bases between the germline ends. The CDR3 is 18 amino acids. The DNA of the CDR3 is TGTGCCAGCAGCTTTTGGACCCGGGACAACCCCAATAATTCACCCCTCCACTTT. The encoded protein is CASSFWTRDNPNNSPLHF.

The CDR3 bases are TGTGCCAGCAGCAAAGAGTACGAGCAGTACTTC. Its protein product is CASSKEYEQYF. The chain links TRBV21-1 to TRBJ2-7. TRBV21-1 is described as a pseudogene. There are 11 residues in the CDR3.

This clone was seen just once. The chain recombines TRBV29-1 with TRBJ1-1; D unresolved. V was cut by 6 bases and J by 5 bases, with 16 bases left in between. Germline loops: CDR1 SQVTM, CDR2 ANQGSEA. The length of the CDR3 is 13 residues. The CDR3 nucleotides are TGCAGCGTCCGACCCGAGGAGGGTACTGAAGCTTTCTTT. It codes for CSVRPEEGTEAFF.

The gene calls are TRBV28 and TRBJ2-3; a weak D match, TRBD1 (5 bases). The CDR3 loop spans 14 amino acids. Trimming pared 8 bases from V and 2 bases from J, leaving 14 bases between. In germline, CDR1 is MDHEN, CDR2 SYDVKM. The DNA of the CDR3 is TGTGCCAGCGGGAAGGGGTGGCCCACAGATACGCAGTATTTT. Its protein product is CASGKGWPTDTQYF. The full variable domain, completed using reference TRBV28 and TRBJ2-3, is DVKVTQSSRYLVKRTGEKVFLECVQDMDHENMFWYRQDPGLGLRLIYFSYDVKMKEKGDIPEGYSVSREKKERFSLILESASTNQTSMYLCASGKGWPTDTQYFGPGTRLTVL.

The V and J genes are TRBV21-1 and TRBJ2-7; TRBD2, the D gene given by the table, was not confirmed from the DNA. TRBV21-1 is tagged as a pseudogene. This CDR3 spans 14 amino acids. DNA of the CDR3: TGTGCCAGCAGCAAAGTTCCTAGCGGCTACGAGCAGTACTTC. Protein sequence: CASSKVPSGYEQYF.

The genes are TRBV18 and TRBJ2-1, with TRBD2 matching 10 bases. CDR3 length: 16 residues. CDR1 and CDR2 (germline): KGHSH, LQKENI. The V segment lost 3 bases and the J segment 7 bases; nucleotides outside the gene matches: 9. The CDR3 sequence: CASSPASGGMWNEQFF. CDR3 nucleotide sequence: TGTGCCAGCTCACCCGCTAGCGGGGGTATGTGGAATGAGCAGTTCTTC.

The CDR3 here is CAISESGRDTEAFF. CDR3 nucleotides: TGTGCCATCAGTGAGTCAGGTAGGGACACTGAAGCTTTCTTT. This chain uses TRBV10-3 with TRBJ1-1, with no clear D. Looked up from germline, CDR1 is ENHRY and CDR2 is SYGVKD. The CDR3 length is 14 residues. Trimming shortened V by 0 bases and J by 3 bases, and 8 bases separated the two germline ends.

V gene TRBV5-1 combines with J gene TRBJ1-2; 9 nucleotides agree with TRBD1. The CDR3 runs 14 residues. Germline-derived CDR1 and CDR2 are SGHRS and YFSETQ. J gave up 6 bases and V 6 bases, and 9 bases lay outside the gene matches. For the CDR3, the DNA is TGCGCCAGCAACCCAGCAGGGGACAGGGATGGCTACACCTTC. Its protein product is CASNPAGDRDGYTF.

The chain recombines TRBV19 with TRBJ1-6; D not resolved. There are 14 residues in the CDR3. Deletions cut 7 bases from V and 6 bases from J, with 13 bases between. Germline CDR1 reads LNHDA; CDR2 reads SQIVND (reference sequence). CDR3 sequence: CASNDRPSNSPLHF. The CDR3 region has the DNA TGTGCCAGTAATGATCGGCCTTCTAATTCACCCCTCCACTTT.

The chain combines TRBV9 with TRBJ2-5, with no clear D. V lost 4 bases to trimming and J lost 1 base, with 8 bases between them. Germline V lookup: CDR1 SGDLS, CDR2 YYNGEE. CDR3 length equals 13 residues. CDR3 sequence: CASSLSGQETQYF. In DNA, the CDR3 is TGTGCCAGCAGCCTCTCCGGCCAAGAGACCCAGTACTTC.

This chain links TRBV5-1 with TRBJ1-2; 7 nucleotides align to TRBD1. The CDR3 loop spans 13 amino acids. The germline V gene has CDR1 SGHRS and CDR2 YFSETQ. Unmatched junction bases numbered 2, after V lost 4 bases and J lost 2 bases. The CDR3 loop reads CASSPGQNYGYTF. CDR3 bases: TGCGCCAGCAGCCCGGGACAGAACTATGGCTACACCTTC. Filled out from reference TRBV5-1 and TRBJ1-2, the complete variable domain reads KAGVTQTPRYLIKTRGQQVTLSCSPISGHRSVSWYQQTPGQGLQFLFEYFSETQRNKGNFPGRFSGRQFSNSRSEMNVSTLELGDSALYLCASSPGQNYGYTFGSGTRLTVV.